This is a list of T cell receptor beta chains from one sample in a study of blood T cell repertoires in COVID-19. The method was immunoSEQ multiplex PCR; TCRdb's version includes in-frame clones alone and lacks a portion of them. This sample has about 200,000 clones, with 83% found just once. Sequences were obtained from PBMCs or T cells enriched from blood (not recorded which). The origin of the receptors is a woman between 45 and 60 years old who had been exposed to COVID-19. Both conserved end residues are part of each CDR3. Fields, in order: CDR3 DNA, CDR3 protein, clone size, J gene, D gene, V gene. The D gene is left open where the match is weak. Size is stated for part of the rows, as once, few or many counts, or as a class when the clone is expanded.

CDR3 DNA: TGTGCCAGCTCGTCGTGGAACACTGAAGCTTTCTTT
CDR3 protein: CASSSWNTEAFF
clone size: -
J gene: TRBJ1-1
D gene: -
V gene: TRBV18

CDR3 DNA: TGTGCCAGCAGCCGCCCGCAGCGGGGGTACCTCAATGAGCAGTTCTTC
CDR3 protein: CASSRPQRGYLNEQFF
clone size: -
J gene: TRBJ2-1
D gene: TRBD2
V gene: TRBV5-4

CDR3 DNA: TGTGCCAGCAAGGCGGGTCCCGGTAACGAGCAGTTCTTC
CDR3 protein: CASKAGPGNEQFF
clone size: -
J gene: TRBJ2-1
D gene: -
V gene: TRBV5-8

CDR3 DNA: TGCGCCAGCAGCTTGGAGGGGGATTGGACTGAAGCTTTCTTT
CDR3 protein: CASSLEGDWTEAFF
clone size: once
J gene: TRBJ1-1
D gene: -
V gene: TRBV5-1

CDR3 DNA: TGTGCCAGCAGCCGTCGGACGGAGGTTCCCTACGAGCAGTACTTC
CDR3 protein: CASSRRTEVPYEQYF
clone size: -
J gene: TRBJ2-7
D gene: -
V gene: TRBV7-9

CDR3 DNA: TGTGCCAGCAGTCGGGACATTAACACCGGGGAGCTGTTTTTT
CDR3 protein: CASSRDINTGELFF
clone size: -
J gene: TRBJ2-2
D gene: -
V gene: TRBV6-5

CDR3 DNA: TGTGCCAGCAGCCAACTTTCCCGCCGTCCGGGACTAGCGGGGGGAGCTAGCACAGATACGCAGTATTTT
CDR3 protein: CASSQLSRRPGLAGGASTDTQYF
clone size: -
J gene: TRBJ2-3
D gene: TRBD2
V gene: TRBV4-2

CDR3 DNA: TGTGCCAGCAGTGAAGTTCGGGGAGACTCGAGGCCCCAGCATTTT
CDR3 protein: CASSEVRGDSRPQHF
clone size: -
J gene: TRBJ1-5
D gene: -
V gene: TRBV2

CDR3 DNA: TGTGCCAGCAGTCCGAGGCATGGACTTAGGGCCAATGAGCAGTTCTTC
CDR3 protein: CASSPRHGLRANEQFF
clone size: once
J gene: TRBJ2-1
D gene: -
V gene: TRBV7-2

CDR3 DNA: TGTGCCAGCAGTTCGAACAGGGAAAAACTGTTTTTT
CDR3 protein: CASSSNREKLFF
clone size: -
J gene: TRBJ1-4
D gene: -
V gene: TRBV6-5

CDR3 DNA: TGTGCCAGCAGTTTGCCTCCGGGACTAGATCTGTTCTTC
CDR3 protein: CASSLPPGLDLFF
clone size: -
J gene: TRBJ2-1
D gene: TRBD2
V gene: TRBV12-3/TRBV12-4

CDR3 DNA: TGTGCCAGCAGTTACTCGATCGCAGCGAAGCCGTATTTT
CDR3 protein: CASSYSIAAKPYF
clone size: -
J gene: TRBJ2-3
D gene: -
V gene: TRBV6-5

CDR3 DNA: TGTGCCAGCAGCCAAGGGGGCTCAGGGTGGCTGTTTTTT
CDR3 protein: CASSQGGSGWLFF
clone size: -
J gene: TRBJ1-4
D gene: -
V gene: TRBV3-1/TRBV3-2

CDR3 DNA: TGTGCCAGCAGCTTAAATAGCGGGGGGGCCAGGGAGACCCAGTACTTC
CDR3 protein: CASSLNSGGARETQYF
clone size: -
J gene: TRBJ2-5
D gene: TRBD2
V gene: TRBV7-2

CDR3 DNA: TGTGCCTGGAGCGCCAACGTAGGGGCAGGGGGATTCGCCGGGGAGCTGTTTTTT
CDR3 protein: CAWSANVGAGGFAGELFF
clone size: -
J gene: TRBJ2-2
D gene: TRBD1
V gene: TRBV30

CDR3 DNA: TGCGCCAGCAGCAAGGGACTCGAGGGCACAGATACGCAGTATTTT
CDR3 protein: CASSKGLEGTDTQYF
clone size: few
J gene: TRBJ2-3
D gene: -
V gene: TRBV5-1

CDR3 DNA: TGCAGTGCTACCCTAGGTCACGAGCAGTACTTC
CDR3 protein: CSATLGHEQYF
clone size: -
J gene: TRBJ2-7
D gene: -
V gene: TRBV20-1

CDR3 DNA: TGTGCCAGCAGCTTAGGTTCTTTTCTCGGGAACACTGAAGCTTTCTTT
CDR3 protein: CASSLGSFLGNTEAFF
clone size: -
J gene: TRBJ1-1
D gene: -
V gene: TRBV11-2

CDR3 DNA: TGTGCCAGCAGTTTCCCGGGACAGGGCTTTGGCGAGCAGTACTTC
CDR3 protein: CASSFPGQGFGEQYF
clone size: -
J gene: TRBJ2-7
D gene: TRBD1
V gene: TRBV6-5

CDR3 DNA: TGTGCCAGCAGCGTAGCGTCTAGCGGGGGGCCGTACAATGAGCAGTTCTTC
CDR3 protein: CASSVASSGGPYNEQFF
clone size: once
J gene: TRBJ2-1
D gene: TRBD2
V gene: TRBV9

CDR3 DNA: TGTGCCAGCAGAGGAGGGGGCCAGAACACTGAAGCTTTCTTT
CDR3 protein: CASRGGGQNTEAFF
clone size: few
J gene: TRBJ1-1
D gene: TRBD1
V gene: TRBV27

CDR3 DNA: TGTGCCAGCAGCTTATCGGGGGTCGAGGGAGGCTACACCTTC
CDR3 protein: CASSLSGVEGGYTF
clone size: -
J gene: TRBJ1-2
D gene: -
V gene: TRBV7-9

CDR3 DNA: TGCAGCGCACGACAGCCCAGCACAGCTTTCTTT
CDR3 protein: CSARQPSTAFF
clone size: -
J gene: TRBJ1-1
D gene: -
V gene: TRBV29-1

CDR3 DNA: TGCGCCAGCAGCCAAGATAATCTGGGACAGGGCTTCGGATACTACGAGCAGTACTTC
CDR3 protein: CASSQDNLGQGFGYYEQYF
clone size: -
J gene: TRBJ2-7
D gene: TRBD1
V gene: TRBV4-3

CDR3 DNA: TGTGCCACTCGACATAACTCTGGAAACACCATATATTTT
CDR3 protein: CATRHNSGNTIYF
clone size: -
J gene: TRBJ1-3
D gene: -
V gene: TRBV12-3/TRBV12-4

CDR3 DNA: TGTGCCAGCAGCGTAGAAGAGGGCTTAAATCAGCCCCAGCATTTT
CDR3 protein: CASSVEEGLNQPQHF
clone size: -
J gene: TRBJ1-5
D gene: -
V gene: TRBV9

CDR3 DNA: TGTGCCAGCAGCTTAGAAGGGGCGCTTAATGAAAAACTGTTTTTT
CDR3 protein: CASSLEGALNEKLFF
clone size: -
J gene: TRBJ1-4
D gene: -
V gene: TRBV7-9

CDR3 DNA: TGTGCCAGCACGGTAAGCTCCTACAATGAGCAGTTCTTC
CDR3 protein: CASTVSSYNEQFF
clone size: once
J gene: TRBJ2-1
D gene: -
V gene: TRBV6-6

CDR3 DNA: TGTGCCACCAGCAGAGATCGAGTTGGCTACACCTTC
CDR3 protein: CATSRDRVGYTF
clone size: -
J gene: TRBJ1-2
D gene: -
V gene: TRBV15

CDR3 DNA: TGTGCCAGCTCTATGGACAGGGCCGTCTACGAGCAGTACTTC
CDR3 protein: CASSMDRAVYEQYF
clone size: -
J gene: TRBJ2-7
D gene: TRBD1
V gene: TRBV18

CDR3 DNA: TGTGCCAGCAGGATGACGGACATTGAAGCTTTCTTT
CDR3 protein: CASRMTDIEAFF
clone size: once
J gene: TRBJ1-1
D gene: -
V gene: TRBV6-5

CDR3 DNA: TGTGCCAGCAGCTTGAGCGGGTCTAGCTCTGGGGCCAACGTCCTGACTTTC
CDR3 protein: CASSLSGSSSGANVLTF
clone size: -
J gene: TRBJ2-6
D gene: -
V gene: TRBV5-4

CDR3 DNA: TGCAGCGGGGGGGGACAGCGAATTATGAACACTGAAGCTTTCTTT
CDR3 protein: CSGGGQRIMNTEAFF
clone size: -
J gene: TRBJ1-1
D gene: TRBD1
V gene: TRBV29-1

CDR3 DNA: TGTGCCAGCAAGGAACTAGCGGGGGGATCAGATACGCAGTATTTT
CDR3 protein: CASKELAGGSDTQYF
clone size: -
J gene: TRBJ2-3
D gene: TRBD2
V gene: TRBV2

CDR3 DNA: TGTGCCAGCAGCCTCGGGGGACGGACTGGGGATACGCAGTATTTT
CDR3 protein: CASSLGGRTGDTQYF
clone size: -
J gene: TRBJ2-3
D gene: -
V gene: TRBV11-2

CDR3 DNA: TGTGCCAGCAGTTCGACAGGAGACCGTAGAAAACTGTTTTTT
CDR3 protein: CASSSTGDRRKLFF
clone size: once
J gene: TRBJ1-4
D gene: -
V gene: TRBV6-5

CDR3 DNA: TGCAGCGCCGGTCAAGAGACCCAGTACTTC
CDR3 protein: CSAGQETQYF
clone size: -
J gene: TRBJ2-5
D gene: -
V gene: TRBV29-1

CDR3 DNA: TGTGCCAGCAGCTTAGAAGGCGGGTCTTACTCTGGAAACACCATATATTTT
CDR3 protein: CASSLEGGSYSGNTIYF
clone size: -
J gene: TRBJ1-3
D gene: -
V gene: TRBV7-2